Listed below are T cell receptor beta chains from one sample, sequenced in a study of OX40 agonist ivuxolimab in advanced cancers. Clones were sequenced by immunoSEQ multiplex PCR, and TCRdb holds only the in-frame ones, with some missing. The data hold approximately 74,000 clones, with about 88% observed a single time. The sample consisted of CD4+ or CD8+ T cells sorted from blood, taken in a trial of the OX40 agonist ivuxolimab. Receptors were obtained from an adult with an advanced solid tumor such as melanoma, head and neck, liver or kidney cancer. The CDR3 runs from the conserved cysteine through the conserved F or W. Fields, in order: D gene, V gene, clone size, J gene, CDR3 protein, CDR3 DNA. A D gene is named only where the DNA matches it firmly. Clone size is stated in some rows and not others, as once, few, many or a class when expanded.

>TRBD1|TRBV9|-|TRBJ2-1
CASSVEGAGAGYNEQFF
TGTGCCAGCAGCGTAGAGGGGGCGGGTGCGGGCTACAATGAGCAGTTCTTC
>TRBD1|TRBV11-3|-|TRBJ2-1
CASSFHRQGAPTDEQFF
TGTGCCAGCAGCTTCCATAGACAGGGGGCCCCTACAGATGAGCAGTTCTTC
>-|TRBV11-3|once|TRBJ2-1
CASTTRQGLNNEQFF
TGTGCCAGCACCACGAGACAGGGACTAAACAATGAGCAGTTCTTC
>-|TRBV13|once|TRBJ2-5
CASSLSFLGGKASETQYF
TGTGCCAGCAGCTTATCCTTCCTTGGCGGGAAGGCCTCGGAGACCCAGTACTTC
>-|TRBV2|-|TRBJ2-7
CASSEHGSTYEQYF
TGTGCCAGCAGTGAACACGGGTCAACCTACGAGCAGTACTTC
>-|TRBV6-5|few|TRBJ1-5
CASRLAYNQPQHF
TGTGCCAGCAGGCTCGCTTACAATCAGCCCCAGCATTTT
>-|TRBV27|-|TRBJ1-1
CASSLGTNTEAFF
TGTGCCAGCAGTCTAGGCACAAACACTGAAGCTTTCTTT
>-|TRBV14|-|TRBJ2-6
CASSLIESRGPKGGANVLTF
TGTGCCAGCAGCCTAATAGAGTCGAGGGGCCCCAAGGGCGGGGCCAACGTCCTGACTTTC
>TRBD2|TRBV6-1|few|TRBJ2-7
CASSEALGGPAYEQYF
TGTGCCAGCAGTGAAGCGCTGGGAGGGCCAGCCTACGAGCAGTACTTC
>TRBD2|TRBV28|-|TRBJ2-5
CASSQLAGGRQETQYF
TGTGCCAGCAGTCAATTAGCGGGAGGGCGGCAAGAGACCCAGTACTTC
>TRBD2|TRBV5-4|-|TRBJ2-1
CASSLLLAGRNEQFF
TGTGCCAGCAGCTTGCTACTAGCGGGACGGAATGAGCAGTTCTTC
>TRBD2|TRBV7-8|-|TRBJ2-1
CASSKLAGFSNEQFF
TGTGCCAGCAGCAAACTAGCGGGATTTTCCAATGAGCAGTTCTTC
>-|TRBV28|-|TRBJ1-2
CASSLVDPGPQKDDYGYTF
TGTGCCAGCAGTTTGGTAGATCCGGGACCCCAAAAGGACGACTATGGCTACACCTTC
>-|TRBV20-1|few|TRBJ1-1
CSAREDTEAFF
TGCAGTGCTAGGGAGGACACGGAAGCTTTCTTT
>-|TRBV6-5|-|TRBJ1-2
CASSPTYGYTF
TGTGCCAGCAGTCCCACTTATGGCTACACCTTC
>-|TRBV4-3|-|TRBJ1-1
CASSQDHGREAFF
TGCGCCAGCAGCCAAGACCATGGTAGAGAAGCTTTCTTT
>-|TRBV7-9|-|TRBJ2-3
CASSWIGITDTQYF
TGTGCCAGCAGCTGGATAGGAATCACAGATACGCAGTATTTT
>TRBD1|TRBV28|-|TRBJ2-1
CASSFPGTGGNEQFF
TGTGCCAGCAGTTTCCCAGGGACAGGGGGCAATGAGCAGTTCTTC
>TRBD2|TRBV19|-|TRBJ2-1
CASRTSGRGEQFF
TGTGCCAGTAGGACTAGCGGGAGGGGGGAGCAGTTCTTC
>-|TRBV5-6|-|TRBJ1-1
CASSLDPKSGTEAFF
TGTGCCAGCAGCTTGGATCCAAAAAGCGGAACTGAAGCTTTCTTT
>TRBD2|TRBV5-6|once|TRBJ2-1
CASSRVASGRNEQFF
TGTGCCAGCAGCCGGGTGGCTAGCGGGAGGAATGAGCAGTTCTTC
>-|TRBV19|few|TRBJ1-2
CASSMGRSLYGYTF
TGTGCCAGTAGTATGGGGAGGAGTCTCTATGGCTACACCTTC
>TRBD1|TRBV7-9|-|TRBJ2-7
CASSPRDRGSYEQYF
TGTGCCAGCAGCCCCCGGGACAGGGGTTCCTACGAGCAGTACTTC
>-|TRBV28|-|TRBJ2-7
CASRQTANYEQYF
TGTGCCAGCAGGCAGACGGCGAACTACGAGCAGTACTTC
>-|TRBV6-5|-|TRBJ1-2
CASSSPDTGGYTF
TGTGCCAGCAGTTCCCCTGACACTGGCGGCTACACCTTC
>TRBD1|TRBV11-2|few|TRBJ2-5
CASSPRTGSETQYF
TGTGCCAGCAGCCCCAGGACAGGGAGCGAGACCCAGTACTTC
>TRBD1|TRBV5-1|-|TRBJ1-4
CASSLGPGQGLEKLFF
TGCGCCAGCAGCTTGGGTCCGGGACAGGGTCTGGAAAAACTGTTTTTT
>-|TRBV2|-|TRBJ2-7
CASRVESRGYEQYF
TGTGCCAGCAGGGTAGAAAGCAGGGGATACGAGCAGTACTTC
>-|TRBV6-5|-|TRBJ2-3
CASRDGSTDTQYF
TGTGCCAGCCGGGACGGCAGCACAGATACGCAGTATTTT
>TRBD1|TRBV28|once|TRBJ1-2
CASRWTGRNYGYTF
TGTGCCAGCAGATGGACAGGTCGTAACTATGGCTACACCTTC
>-|TRBV10-2|-|TRBJ1-5
CASSEMGSRSNQPQHF
TGCGCCAGCAGTGAGATGGGGAGCAGGAGCAATCAGCCCCAGCATTTT
>-|TRBV5-1|-|TRBJ2-7
CASSLRSSAHSYEQYF
TGCGCCAGCAGCTTGCGGTCTAGCGCCCACTCCTACGAGCAGTACTTC
>-|TRBV11-3|-|TRBJ1-2
CASSQSNYGYTF
TGTGCCAGCAGCCAAAGCAACTATGGCTACACCTTC
>-|TRBV5-5|-|TRBJ1-4
CASSLGRPTNEKLFF
TGTGCCAGCAGCTTGGGGAGGCCAACTAATGAAAAACTGTTTTTT
>-|TRBV9|-|TRBJ2-3
CASSPWAIVADTQYF
TGTGCCAGCAGCCCTTGGGCCATAGTCGCAGATACGCAGTATTTT
>-|TRBV7-7|-|TRBJ2-5
CASSLDVGQKTQYF
TGTGCCAGCAGCTTAGACGTAGGTCAGAAGACCCAGTACTTC
>TRBD2|TRBV7-9|-|TRBJ2-1
CASSLGLRRGAYNEQFF
TGTGCCAGCAGCTTAGGATTAAGACGGGGGGCCTACAATGAGCAGTTCTTC